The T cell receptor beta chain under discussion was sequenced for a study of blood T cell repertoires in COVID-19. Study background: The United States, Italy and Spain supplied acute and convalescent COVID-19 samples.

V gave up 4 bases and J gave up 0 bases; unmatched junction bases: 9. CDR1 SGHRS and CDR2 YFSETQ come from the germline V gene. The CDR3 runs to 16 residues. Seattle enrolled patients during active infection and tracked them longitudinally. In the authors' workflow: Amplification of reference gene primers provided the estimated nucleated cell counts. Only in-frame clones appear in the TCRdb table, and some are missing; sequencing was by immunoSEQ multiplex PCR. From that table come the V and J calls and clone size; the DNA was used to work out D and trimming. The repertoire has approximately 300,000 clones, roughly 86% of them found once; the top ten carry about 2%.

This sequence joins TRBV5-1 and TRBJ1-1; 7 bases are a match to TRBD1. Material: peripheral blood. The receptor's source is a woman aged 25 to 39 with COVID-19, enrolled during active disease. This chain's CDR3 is CASSDTGTALNTEAFF. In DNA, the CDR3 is TGCGCCAGCAGCGATACCGGGACAGCTCTGAACACTGAAGCTTTCTTT. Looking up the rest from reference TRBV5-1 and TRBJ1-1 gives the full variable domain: KAGVTQTPRYLIKTRGQQVTLSCSPISGHRSVSWYQQTPGQGLQFLFEYFSETQRNKGNFPGRFSGRQFSNSRSEMNVSTLELGDSALYLCASSDTGTALNTEAFFGQGTRLTVV.